One and the same sample provided the 15 T cell receptor beta chains below, sequenced in a study of CD8+ T cells in alopecia areata. Treatment meaning: oral pan-JAK inhibitor, 5-10 mg twice daily. Once RNA had been extracted, it was reverse transcribed into cDNA to act as the sequencing template. Data came from immunoSEQ multiplex PCR; TCRdb stores just in-frame clones and leaves some out. The sample has about 190,000 clones, around 60% seen once. The material was CD4+ T cells sorted from blood, obtained at week 4, from a patient treated with tofacitinib. Receptors originate from a human donor with alopecia areata.

The V call is TRBV13, the J call TRBJ2-2; 14 positions agree with TRBD2. Germline CDR1 PRHDT, CDR2 FYEKMQ (reference sequence). With V trimmed by 2 bases and J by 7 bases, 6 bases remained unmatched. The CDR3 sequence is 17 residues long. CDR3 coding DNA: TGTGCCAGCAGCTTACATGGACTAGCGGGAGGTGGCGGGGAGCTGTTTTTT. Encoded protein: CASSLHGLAGGGGELFF.

This chain links TRBV10-2 with TRBJ1-1; possibly TRBD1 for D (5 bases). Germline V gene sequence: CDR1 WSHSY, CDR2 SAAADI. V lost 9 bases and J 4 bases, leaving 15 bases between the germline ends. The CDR3 sequence is 13 residues long. The CDR3 reads CASYPAGITEAFF. The CDR3 bases are TGCGCCAGTTATCCCGCAGGGATCACTGAAGCTTTCTTT.

V is TRBV30 and J is TRBJ2-7, with 8 bases identical to TRBD2. The J segment lost 2 bases and the V segment lost 0 bases, leaving 9 bases of the junction unmatched. Germline lookup yields CDR1 GTSNPN and CDR2 SVGIG (reference sequence). This CDR3 spans 16 amino acids. CDR3 amino acids: CAWSVRGGRLPYEQYF. CDR3 sequence (DNA): TGTGCCTGGAGTGTACGGGGGGGGAGGCTCCCCTACGAGCAGTACTTC.

The chain employs TRBV7-2 and TRBJ1-1, with no clear D. CDR3 size: 14 residues. Trimming removed 5 bases from V and 9 bases from J, with 19 bases in between. CDR1 is SGHTA and CDR2 is FQGNSA in the germline V gene. CDR3 bases: TGTGCCAGCAGCCCGGGGAGGGCAAAAGTACAAGCTTTCTTT. Its translation: CASSPGRAKVQAFF.

This clone was counted a single time. The genes are TRBV29-1 and TRBJ2-1; D possibly corresponds to TRBD2 (6 bases). V dropped 4 bases and J dropped 4 bases, with 20 bases sitting between them. The V gene's germline CDR1 is SQVTM and CDR2 ANQGSEA. CDR3 length equals 16 residues. CDR3 DNA sequence: TGCAGCGTTGTGGGGCGGACCGGGACTCCGTACAATGAGCAGTTCTTC. It encodes CSVVGRTGTPYNEQFF.

The sample holds a few counts of this clone. This rearrangement joins TRBV28 to TRBJ2-5; D unclear. The CDR3 spans 14 residues. Between the trimmed V and J ends, which lost 7 bases and 5 bases, there was a span of 17 bases. Germline V gene lookup returns CDR1 MDHEN and CDR2 SYDVKM. The CDR3 reads CASTSRRLGETQYF. The CDR3 DNA reads TGTGCCAGCACCTCAAGGCGCCTAGGGGAGACCCAGTACTTC. The complete variable domain, with remaining parts taken from reference TRBV28 and TRBJ2-5, reads DVKVTQSSRYLVKRTGEKVFLECVQDMDHENMFWYRQDPGLGLRLIYFSYDVKMKEKGDIPEGYSVSREKKERFSLILESASTNQTSMYLCASTSRRLGETQYFGPGTRLLVL.

This chain joins TRBV30 and TRBJ2-5; 10 bases are shared with TRBD1. CDR1 and CDR2 from the germline V gene are GTSNPN and SVGIG (reference sequence). CDR3 size: 13 residues. The J segment lost 3 bases and the V segment lost 8 bases, leaving 6 bases of the junction unmatched. The CDR3 loop reads CAQGQGVKETQYF. CDR3 nucleotides: TGTGCCCAAGGACAGGGGGTGAAAGAGACCCAGTACTTC.

This clone was counted between two and nine times. The V gene is TRBV29-1, the J gene TRBJ1-2; D is perhaps TRBD1 (6 bases). The V gene lost 0 bases and the J gene lost 2 bases, with 13 bases spanning the gap. Germline CDR1 is SQVTM and CDR2 is ANQGSEA. The CDR3 contains 15 residues. CDR3 sequence: CSVEEPWTVNYGYTF. CDR3 coding DNA: TGCAGCGTTGAAGAGCCATGGACAGTAAACTATGGCTACACCTTC.

This chain links TRBV4-3 with TRBJ1-1; a weak D match, TRBD1 (6 bases). The length of the CDR3 is 15 residues. The germline V gene encodes CDR1 LGHNA and CDR2 YSLEER. Trimming left V 1 base short and J 5 bases short, with 14 bases between. The CDR3 DNA reads as TGCGCCAGCAGCCAAGTAGGGCAGGGGTGGACTGAAGCTTTCTTT. Amino acid sequence: CASSQVGQGWTEAFF.

The J gene is TRBJ1-4, the V gene TRBV25-1; D is undetermined. The CDR3 contains 12 residues. V was shortened by 10 bases and J by 11 bases, with 17 bases between the two germline ends. CDR1 is MGHDK, CDR2 SYGVNS, per germline. The CDR3 reads CATQHQPGKLFF. The DNA of the CDR3 is TGTGCCACGCAGCACCAGCCGGGGAAACTGTTTTTT.

The chain employs TRBV7-8 and TRBJ2-4; perhaps D is TRBD1 or TRBD2 (5 bases each). The CDR3 totals 17 residues. Germline V gene sequence: CDR1 SGHVS, CDR2 FQNEAQ. Between the trimmed V and J ends, which lost 5 bases and 7 bases, there was a span of 24 bases. CDR3 DNA: TGTGCCAGCAGCACCACCATGGGAGAACCGGCAGGGAACATTCAGTACTTC. Encoded protein: CASSTTMGEPAGNIQYF.

The sample holds one count of this clone. The rearrangement links TRBV4-1 to TRBJ1-5, with 7 bases matching TRBD1. CDR1 is MGHRA and CDR2 is YSYEKL in the germline V gene. The CDR3 length is 17 residues. V lost 0 bases to trimming and J lost 4 bases; unmatched junction nucleotides: 9. This CDR3 reads CASSQEVLQGGNQPQHF. CDR3 DNA sequence: TGCGCCAGCAGCCAAGAGGTTCTCCAGGGGGGGAATCAGCCCCAGCATTTT.

The chain has TRBV6-6 and TRBJ2-7, with D perhaps matching TRBD2 (7 bases). The CDR3 consists of 13 residues. Germline V gene data show CDR1 as MNHNY and CDR2 as SVGAGI (reference sequence). Trimming cost V 5 bases and J 6 bases, with 14 bases left between them. CDR3 loop: CASSGGARVEQYF. For the CDR3, the DNA is TGTGCCAGCAGTGGGGGGGCGCGGGTCGAGCAGTACTTC.

V gene TRBV29-1 combines with J gene TRBJ1-2; 7 bases line up with TRBD1. CDR3 length: 12 amino acids. Germline trimming cut 7 bases from V and 8 bases from J; bases unmatched to any gene: 10. CDR1 is SQVTM and CDR2 is ANQGSEA in the germline V gene. The CDR3, as DNA: TGCAGCGCCGACAGGGAAGGGTTGGGCTACACCTTC. Translation: CSADREGLGYTF.

This sequence joins TRBV18 and TRBJ1-1, with D uncertain. Per germline, CDR1 KGHSH and CDR2 LQKENI. Trimming removed 2 bases from V and 2 bases from J, with 0 bases in between. CDR3 size: 11 residues. In DNA form, the CDR3 reads TGTGCCAGCTCACCAAACACTGAAGCTTTCTTT. It codes for CASSPNTEAFF.